This T cell receptor (beta chain) was observed in a study of blood T cells in healthy people across ages. Study conclusions and caveats: Total diversity from one million sequenced T cells was likely underestimated.

Every sample had a minimum of 6.5 million PBMCs isolated. This clonotype showed up many times. The antigen remains undetermined. The V end was cut by 3 bases, the J end by 5 bases, with 10 bases between. Looked up from germline, CDR1 is SEHNR and CDR2 is FQNEAQ (reference sequence). CDR3 length: 13 residues. A second roughly 6 to 11 cycle PCR used barcoded and J-beta primers. TCRdb re-analysed the 5' RACE reads in MiXCR, keeping a single row per CDR3 protein. This sample carries approximately 320,000 distinct CDR3 sequences, around 27% of them seen once, and the ten largest clones take approximately 30%.

The TCR was taken from a woman between 65 and 79 years old in good health. Sequences were obtained from blood. V and J are TRBV7-9 and TRBJ2-5; D possibly corresponds to TRBD2 (6 bases). The CDR3 spells CASSFGGRETQYF. CDR3 nucleotides: TGTGCCAGCAGCTTTGGAGGGCGTGAGACCCAGTACTTC.